In its sample, the clone carrying this TCR beta chain was seen many times. MiXCR was run by TCRdb on the 5' RACE reads, yielding one entry per CDR3 protein. Of a few hundred thousand distinct CDR3 sequences in the sample, 10% to 15% were seen once. The sample is drawn from a study of identical twins. V lost 6 bases, J lost 5 bases, and 8 bases stayed unmatched. The CDR3 runs to 14 residues. These data are also associated with another study on yellow fever vaccine responses in identical twins.

The sequencing input was memory (CD45RO+) T cells sorted from blood. V and J are TRBV12-3 or TRBV12-4 and TRBJ2-7, with 9 bases identical to TRBD1. The sequence derives from a woman under 30 in good health. This CDR3 is CASSPGQGFHEQYF. In nucleotides, the CDR3 is TGTGCCAGCAGCCCGGGACAGGGTTTCCACGAGCAGTACTTC.